This record covers a single T cell receptor beta chain. What it binds is unknown. This record belongs to a study of T cells in Graves' hyperthyroidism and ophthalmopathy. The CDR3 has 15 amino acids. V gave up 2 bases and J gave up 1 base; unmatched junction bases: 6. The germline gives CDR1 SGDLS, CDR2 YYNGEE. Findings and limits, study-wide: In the blood, most expanded thyroid clonotypes above 0.001 appeared as well. A 13 V-J signature model discriminated ophthalmopathy versus stable hyperthyroidism.

Duration under 3 months, a NOSPECS grade of at least 4, and a Clinical Activity Score of at least 3 characterized the ophthalmopathy patients. TCR beta CDR3 region amplification was performed from RNA transcripts. The study used the HTBI primer set for a first-round RT-PCR of the TCR CDR3. TCRdb called the multiplex PCR reads again in MiXCR, with one record for every CDR3 protein. The sample holds fewer than 450,000 distinct CDR3 sequences, over 12% seen once. This sequence joins TRBV9 and TRBJ2-7; 7 nucleotides align to TRBD2. The receptor comes from a man aged 45 to 65 with Graves' ophthalmopathy. What was sequenced was blood. The CDR3 loop reads CASSVSPGGSYEQYF. The CDR3 bases are TGTGCCAGCAGCGTGTCGCCGGGGGGTTCCTACGAGCAGTACTTC.